This paragraph reports one T cell receptor (beta chain). Produced via immunoSEQ multiplex PCR; TCRdb's table is partial and in-frame only. Here the sample spans 30,000 to 35,000 clones, nearly 90% being singletons. The sample originates from a study of blood T cell repertoires in COVID-19. CDR1 and CDR2 from the germline V gene are MDHEN and SYDVKM. The CDR3 has 14 residues. Trimming shortened V by 3 bases and J by 2 bases, and 11 bases separated the two germline ends. The chain recombines TRBV28 with TRBJ2-7, with TRBD1 as a possible D gene (5 bases). The receptor was derived from an elderly man with acute or convalescent COVID-19. The sequenced sample was peripheral blood. CDR3 protein: CASSFVGRPYEQYF. In DNA, the CDR3 is TGTGCCAGCAGTTTCGTGGGGCGTCCCTACGAGCAGTACTTC. The entire variable domain, with the rest obtained from reference TRBV28 and TRBJ2-7, is as follows: DVKVTQSSRYLVKRTGEKVFLECVQDMDHENMFWYRQDPGLGLRLIYFSYDVKMKEKGDIPEGYSVSREKKERFSLILESASTNQTSMYLCASSFVGRPYEQYFGPGTRLTVT.